Listed below are T cell receptor beta chains from one sample, sequenced in a study of control samples from healthy donors and cancer patients. Libraries were prepared by immunoSEQ multiplex PCR; TCRdb keeps only in-frame clonotypes and omits some of them. The repertoire consists of 60,000 to 75,000 clones, with approximately 83% occurring once and the leading ten covering less than 20%. Sequenced sample: blood. These receptors were obtained from a man aged 55 to 69 in good health. Both conserved end residues are part of each CDR3. Each record gives: CDR3 protein, CDR3 DNA, V gene, J gene, D gene, clone size. The D gene is left open where the match is weak. Clone size, where shown, is once, few, many, or a class for clones that have expanded.

cdr3_aa: CASSPGASMAGELFF
cdr3_nt: TGTGCCAGCTCACCAGGGGCCAGTATGGCCGGGGAGCTGTTTTTT
v_call: TRBV18
j_call: TRBJ2-2
d_call: NA
clone_size: NA

cdr3_aa: CASTHRTGSNYGYTF
cdr3_nt: TGTGCCAGCACCCACCGGACAGGGAGCAACTATGGCTACACCTTC
v_call: TRBV5-4
j_call: TRBJ1-2
d_call: TRBD1
clone_size: NA

cdr3_aa: CASSLALSVETQYF
cdr3_nt: TGTGCCAGCAGCTTAGCGCTTTCAGTTGAGACCCAGTACTTC
v_call: TRBV7-9
j_call: TRBJ2-5
d_call: NA
clone_size: NA

cdr3_aa: CASSLTENTEAFF
cdr3_nt: TGTGCCAGCAGTCTGACAGAGAACACTGAAGCTTTCTTT
v_call: TRBV6-2/TRBV6-3
j_call: TRBJ1-1
d_call: NA
clone_size: NA

cdr3_aa: CASSDRRVNTEAFF
cdr3_nt: TGTGCCAGCAGTGACCGCAGGGTGAACACTGAAGCTTTCTTT
v_call: TRBV2
j_call: TRBJ1-1
d_call: NA
clone_size: NA

cdr3_aa: CATSRDSLASEQYF
cdr3_nt: TGTGCCACCAGCAGAGATAGTTTAGCATCCGAGCAGTACTTC
v_call: TRBV15
j_call: TRBJ2-7
d_call: NA
clone_size: NA

cdr3_aa: CASSQELGQGAQNQPQHF
cdr3_nt: TGCGCCAGCAGCCAAGAACTTGGACAGGGGGCCCAAAATCAGCCCCAGCATTTT
v_call: TRBV4-1
j_call: TRBJ1-5
d_call: TRBD1
clone_size: NA

cdr3_aa: CASSPGTANTGELFF
cdr3_nt: TGCGCCAGCAGCCCAGGGACTGCGAACACCGGGGAGCTGTTTTTT
v_call: TRBV5-1
j_call: TRBJ2-2
d_call: NA
clone_size: NA

cdr3_aa: CASSKGAYNEQFF
cdr3_nt: TGTGCCAGCTCCAAGGGGGCCTACAATGAGCAGTTCTTC
v_call: TRBV6-5
j_call: TRBJ2-1
d_call: NA
clone_size: NA

cdr3_aa: CASTPGTGIGYGYTF
cdr3_nt: TGTGCCAGCACTCCAGGGACAGGGATCGGCTATGGCTACACCTTC
v_call: TRBV28
j_call: TRBJ1-2
d_call: TRBD1
clone_size: few

cdr3_aa: CAWRRKRGAHSYEQYF
cdr3_nt: TGTGCCTGGAGGAGGAAACGCGGGGCTCACTCCTACGAGCAGTACTTC
v_call: TRBV30
j_call: TRBJ2-7
d_call: NA
clone_size: NA

cdr3_aa: CASSPMGDSPLHF
cdr3_nt: TGTGCCAGCAGCCCGATGGGGGATTCACCCCTCCACTTT
v_call: TRBV5-4
j_call: TRBJ1-6
d_call: NA
clone_size: NA

cdr3_aa: CASSNPGQNQPQHF
cdr3_nt: TGTGCCAGCAGTAACCCGGGACAGAATCAGCCCCAGCATTTT
v_call: TRBV6-5
j_call: TRBJ1-5
d_call: TRBD1
clone_size: NA

cdr3_aa: CASSESLPSSDQPQHF
cdr3_nt: TGTGCCAGCAGTGAAAGTTTGCCGTCTTCGGACCAGCCCCAGCATTTT
v_call: TRBV2
j_call: TRBJ1-5
d_call: NA
clone_size: few

cdr3_aa: CSGNRGRITEAFF
cdr3_nt: TGCAGCGGCAACAGGGGGAGGATCACTGAAGCTTTCTTT
v_call: TRBV29-1
j_call: TRBJ1-1
d_call: TRBD1
clone_size: NA

cdr3_aa: CSVEDGGDTQYF
cdr3_nt: TGCAGCGTTGAAGATGGTGGAGATACGCAGTATTTT
v_call: TRBV29-1
j_call: TRBJ2-3
d_call: NA
clone_size: NA

cdr3_aa: CASSELGRSSYNEQFF
cdr3_nt: TGTGCCAGCAGTGAATTAGGGAGGTCCTCCTACAATGAGCAGTTCTTC
v_call: TRBV25-1
j_call: TRBJ2-1
d_call: NA
clone_size: once

cdr3_aa: CASSQERWGNTIYF
cdr3_nt: TGCGCCAGCAGCCAAGAGAGGTGGGGAAACACCATATATTTT
v_call: TRBV4-3
j_call: TRBJ1-3
d_call: NA
clone_size: once

cdr3_aa: CASRVGMNYGYTF
cdr3_nt: TGTGCCAGCAGGGTGGGGATGAACTATGGCTACACCTTC
v_call: TRBV2
j_call: TRBJ1-2
d_call: NA
clone_size: NA

cdr3_aa: CASSQGDGMNTEAFF
cdr3_nt: TGCGCCAGCAGCCAAGGGGACGGAATGAACACTGAAGCTTTCTTT
v_call: TRBV4-1
j_call: TRBJ1-1
d_call: NA
clone_size: NA

cdr3_aa: CASSLGTENNEQFF
cdr3_nt: TGTGCCAGCTCACTCGGGACGGAAAACAATGAGCAGTTCTTC
v_call: TRBV18
j_call: TRBJ2-1
d_call: NA
clone_size: NA

cdr3_aa: CASSQDRTFSYNEQFF
cdr3_nt: TGTGCCAGCAGCCAAGATCGGACATTCTCCTACAATGAGCAGTTCTTC
v_call: TRBV3-1/TRBV3-2
j_call: TRBJ2-1
d_call: NA
clone_size: NA

cdr3_aa: CASSLGTGDYGYTF
cdr3_nt: TGTGCCAGCAGCCTCGGGACAGGAGATTATGGCTACACCTTC
v_call: TRBV13
j_call: TRBJ1-2
d_call: TRBD1
clone_size: NA

cdr3_aa: CASRSGQGQGQPQHF
cdr3_nt: TGTGCCAGCAGATCGGGACAGGGGCAGGGGCAGCCCCAGCATTTT
v_call: TRBV5-5
j_call: TRBJ1-5
d_call: TRBD1
clone_size: once

cdr3_aa: CATRQGGDEQYF
cdr3_nt: TGTGCCACCCGACAGGGTGGCGACGAGCAGTACTTC
v_call: TRBV6-5
j_call: TRBJ2-7
d_call: TRBD1
clone_size: NA

cdr3_aa: CASSPLATSTDTQYF
cdr3_nt: TGTGCCAGCTCGCCGCTAGCGACTAGCACAGATACGCAGTATTTT
v_call: TRBV18
j_call: TRBJ2-3
d_call: NA
clone_size: few

cdr3_aa: CASRKQGVTDTQYF
cdr3_nt: TGTGCCAGCAGAAAACAGGGGGTAACAGATACGCAGTATTTT
v_call: TRBV6-5
j_call: TRBJ2-3
d_call: TRBD1
clone_size: NA

cdr3_aa: CASSSPRDRRTNEQFF
cdr3_nt: TGTGCCAGCAGCTCGCCCCGGGACAGGCGTACCAATGAGCAGTTCTTC
v_call: TRBV7-9
j_call: TRBJ2-1
d_call: TRBD1
clone_size: NA

cdr3_aa: CASSGTGYGYTF
cdr3_nt: TGTGCCAGCAGCGGGACAGGGTATGGCTACACCTTC
v_call: TRBV5-4
j_call: TRBJ1-2
d_call: TRBD1
clone_size: once

cdr3_aa: CASSFGDNEQFF
cdr3_nt: TGCGCCAGCAGCTTCGGAGACAATGAGCAGTTCTTC
v_call: TRBV5-1
j_call: TRBJ2-1
d_call: NA
clone_size: NA

cdr3_aa: CASSLDRGLYNEQFF
cdr3_nt: TGTGCCAGCAGCTTGGACAGGGGGCTTTACAATGAGCAGTTCTTC
v_call: TRBV11-2
j_call: TRBJ2-1
d_call: TRBD1
clone_size: NA

cdr3_aa: CASSLGLAGGAGEQFF
cdr3_nt: TGTGCCAGCAGTTTAGGACTAGCGGGAGGAGCGGGTGAGCAGTTCTTC
v_call: TRBV27
j_call: TRBJ2-1
d_call: TRBD2
clone_size: NA

cdr3_aa: CASSVAGQGGLETQYF
cdr3_nt: TGTGCCAGCAGCGTAGCAGGACAGGGAGGTTTAGAGACCCAGTACTTC
v_call: TRBV9
j_call: TRBJ2-5
d_call: TRBD1
clone_size: NA

cdr3_aa: CASSYEARGRAEAFF
cdr3_nt: TGTGCCAGCAGTTACGAGGCCAGGGGGAGAGCTGAAGCTTTCTTT
v_call: TRBV6-2/TRBV6-3
j_call: TRBJ1-1
d_call: TRBD1
clone_size: NA

cdr3_aa: CASSPGQGVQETQYF
cdr3_nt: TGTGCCAGCAGCCCGGGACAGGGGGTGCAAGAGACCCAGTACTTC
v_call: TRBV7-6
j_call: TRBJ2-5
d_call: TRBD1
clone_size: NA

cdr3_aa: CAWEGQRNTEAFF
cdr3_nt: TGTGCCTGGGAAGGACAGCGGAACACTGAAGCTTTCTTT
v_call: TRBV30
j_call: TRBJ1-1
d_call: NA
clone_size: medium-sized

cdr3_aa: CASSLGLAVGPSYEQYF
cdr3_nt: TGTGCCAGCAGCCTTGGACTAGCGGTGGGTCCGTCCTACGAGCAGTACTTC
v_call: TRBV13
j_call: TRBJ2-7
d_call: TRBD2
clone_size: NA

cdr3_aa: CASSPLGSNQPQHF
cdr3_nt: TGTGCCAGCAGCCCTCTGGGGAGCAATCAGCCCCAGCATTTT
v_call: TRBV3-1/TRBV3-2
j_call: TRBJ1-5
d_call: NA
clone_size: NA

cdr3_aa: CASSQRAGGLDEQFF
cdr3_nt: TGCGCCAGCAGCCAACGGGCGGGAGGGTTAGATGAGCAGTTCTTC
v_call: TRBV4-3
j_call: TRBJ2-1
d_call: TRBD2
clone_size: NA

cdr3_aa: CASSLGEANYGYTF
cdr3_nt: TGTGCCAGCAGTCTCGGGGAAGCTAACTATGGCTACACCTTC
v_call: TRBV9
j_call: TRBJ1-2
d_call: NA
clone_size: NA

cdr3_aa: CASKKAGVPYNEQFF
cdr3_nt: TGTGCCAGCAAGAAAGCGGGAGTGCCTTACAATGAGCAGTTCTTC
v_call: TRBV28
j_call: TRBJ2-1
d_call: TRBD2
clone_size: NA

cdr3_aa: CASSLASGTGAFQPQHF
cdr3_nt: TGTGCCAGCAGCTTAGCTTCCGGGACAGGGGCTTTTCAGCCCCAGCATTTT
v_call: TRBV7-8
j_call: TRBJ1-5
d_call: TRBD1
clone_size: few

cdr3_aa: CASSLRLAGSTHEQYF
cdr3_nt: TGTGCCAGCAGCCTAAGACTAGCGGGATCTACCCACGAGCAGTACTTC
v_call: TRBV13
j_call: TRBJ2-7
d_call: TRBD2
clone_size: NA

cdr3_aa: CASSLDRGPNSPLHF
cdr3_nt: TGCGCCAGCAGCCTGGACAGGGGGCCCAATTCACCCCTCCACTTT
v_call: TRBV4-1
j_call: TRBJ1-6
d_call: TRBD1
clone_size: NA

cdr3_aa: CASSEMGVSEQYF
cdr3_nt: TGTGCCAGCAGTGAAATGGGGGTAAGCGAGCAGTACTTC
v_call: TRBV6-1
j_call: TRBJ2-7
d_call: NA
clone_size: NA

cdr3_aa: CASSYGQIYGYTF
cdr3_nt: TGTGCCAGCAGCTACGGACAGATCTATGGCTACACCTTC
v_call: TRBV28
j_call: TRBJ1-2
d_call: NA
clone_size: NA

cdr3_aa: CASSEARGLSEQYF
cdr3_nt: TGTGCCAGCAGTGAAGCCAGGGGGCTGAGCGAGCAGTACTTC
v_call: TRBV6-1
j_call: TRBJ2-7
d_call: TRBD1
clone_size: NA

cdr3_aa: CASSSRRVAGAYNEQFF
cdr3_nt: TGTGCCAGCAGCTCGAGGCGGGTAGCGGGAGCCTACAATGAGCAGTTCTTC
v_call: TRBV7-9
j_call: TRBJ2-1
d_call: TRBD2
clone_size: NA

cdr3_aa: CASSVELGTTHNEQFF
cdr3_nt: TGTGCCAGCAGCGTTGAGTTGGGGACTACCCACAATGAGCAGTTCTTC
v_call: TRBV9
j_call: TRBJ2-1
d_call: TRBD2
clone_size: NA

cdr3_aa: CASRGRGRVDNEQFF
cdr3_nt: TGTGCCAGTAGAGGACGGGGCAGGGTGGACAATGAGCAGTTCTTC
v_call: TRBV19
j_call: TRBJ2-1
d_call: NA
clone_size: NA

cdr3_aa: CASRKGTSIGEQFF
cdr3_nt: TGTGCCAGCAGGAAAGGGACTAGCATCGGTGAGCAGTTCTTC
v_call: TRBV2
j_call: TRBJ2-1
d_call: TRBD2
clone_size: NA

cdr3_aa: CASSPVLAGSNEQFF
cdr3_nt: TGTGCCAGCAGCCCCGTCCTAGCGGGAAGTAATGAGCAGTTCTTC
v_call: TRBV7-9
j_call: TRBJ2-1
d_call: TRBD2
clone_size: NA

cdr3_aa: CASSGTGISGNTIYF
cdr3_nt: TGTGCCAGCAGTGGAACTGGGATCTCTGGAAACACCATATATTTT
v_call: TRBV2
j_call: TRBJ1-3
d_call: NA
clone_size: NA

cdr3_aa: CASSADYPLGQETQYF
cdr3_nt: TGTGCCAGCAGCGCGGACTACCCCCTAGGCCAAGAGACCCAGTACTTC
v_call: TRBV9
j_call: TRBJ2-5
d_call: NA
clone_size: NA

cdr3_aa: CASSLVVSPYEQYF
cdr3_nt: TGCGCCAGCAGCTTGGTGGTCAGTCCCTACGAGCAGTACTTC
v_call: TRBV5-1
j_call: TRBJ2-7
d_call: NA
clone_size: NA

cdr3_aa: CASTSGRAYEQYF
cdr3_nt: TGTGCCAGCACCTCCGGGAGGGCCTACGAGCAGTACTTC
v_call: TRBV7-9
j_call: TRBJ2-7
d_call: TRBD2
clone_size: NA

cdr3_aa: CASSGGREGVSSYNEQFF
cdr3_nt: TGTGCCAGCAGTGGGGGGCGGGAGGGCGTTTCCTCCTACAATGAGCAGTTCTTC
v_call: TRBV6-1
j_call: TRBJ2-1
d_call: TRBD2
clone_size: NA

cdr3_aa: CASSPNRDTEAFF
cdr3_nt: TGTGCCAGCAGCCCCAACAGGGACACTGAAGCTTTCTTT
v_call: TRBV6-6
j_call: TRBJ1-1
d_call: NA
clone_size: few